This entry describes one T cell receptor (beta chain). The antigen is not known. CD45RA-negative memory and CD45RA+ naive subsets were split from the CD4+ cells. The sample is drawn from a study of shared clonotypes between healthy human individuals. Study information: Researchers assigned three CD4 naive, three CD4 memory, two CD8 naive and one CD8 memory plate to each donor. Overall study findings and caveats: All-four-donor shared clonotypes had higher generation probabilities than non-shared clonotypes did.

Clones were read by immunoSEQ multiplex PCR, and TCRdb kept only the in-frame ones, dropping some. Of hundreds of thousands of clones listed, around 78% are singletons. The V gene's germline CDR1 is MDHEN and CDR2 SYDVKM. V lost 5 bases and J 7 bases, leaving 20 bases between the germline ends. The CDR3 runs to 15 residues. The material sequenced was memory CD4+ T cells sorted from blood. This sample's subset: CD45RA-negative fraction. The source of this sequence is a woman aged 25 to 39 in good health. J is TRBJ1-2 and V is TRBV28; D is perhaps TRBD1 (6 bases). The CDR3 DNA sequence: TGTGCCAGCAGTCATCGGGGGGCGCGCGGAGGTGGCTACACCTTC. Translated: CASSHRGARGGGYTF.